Below are 5 T cell receptor beta chains sequenced from a single sample in a study of T cell responses to AZD1222 COVID-19 vaccine. The protocol was immunoSEQ multiplex PCR, while the TCRdb copy is restricted to in-frame clones and leaves out a portion. In the table there are 150,000 or so clones, over 80% of which are singletons. The material was peripheral blood, obtained 28 days after the second AZD1222 dose. These receptors originate from an adult who received the AZD1222 COVID-19 vaccine.

This clone appeared a few times. The chain is built from TRBV21-1 and TRBJ2-1; TRBD2 is the table's D call, not checked against the DNA. TRBV21-1 is flagged as a pseudogene. This CDR3 contains 14 residues. DNA for the CDR3: TGTGCCAGCAGCAAAGTCCGCAGGGAGGATGAGCAGTTCTTC. Protein product: CASSKVRREDEQFF.

The chain links TRBV14 to TRBJ1-3, with D unresolved. The germline V and J ends were trimmed by 3 bases and 0 bases, with 9 bases remaining between them. In germline, CDR1 is SGHDN, CDR2 FVKESK. CDR3 length: 15 amino acids. CDR3 protein: CASSHGGSSGNTIYF. The DNA for the CDR3 is TGTGCCAGCAGCCATGGCGGAAGCTCTGGAAACACCATATATTTT.

The chain has TRBV18 and TRBJ1-1; no reliable D call. CDR1 KGHSH and CDR2 LQKENI come from the germline V gene. The CDR3 runs to 16 residues. Trimming removed 3 bases at V and 1 base at J, with 15 bases between. The CDR3: CASSPRNRQTNTEAFF. The CDR3 nucleotides read TGTGCCAGCTCACCGCGGAATCGGCAGACGAACACTGAAGCTTTCTTT.

The chain links TRBV4-2 to TRBJ2-5; D ambiguous. The CDR3 runs to 16 residues. Germline assignment: CDR1 LGHNA and CDR2 YNFKEQ. The V gene lost 3 bases and the J gene lost 2 bases, with 16 bases spanning the gap. The CDR3 loop is CASSQASGREQETQYF. CDR3 coding DNA: TGTGCCAGCAGCCAGGCCTCAGGTAGAGAGCAAGAGACCCAGTACTTC.

This clone was counted between two and nine times. The chain recombines TRBV4-1 with TRBJ2-1, with 7 bases fitting TRBD2. The CDR3 is 17 amino acids. V shed 0 bases and J 2 bases; nucleotides not matched to a gene: 7. CDR1 MGHRA and CDR2 YSYEKL come from the germline V gene. This chain's CDR3 is CASSQERLAPTYNEQFF. DNA of the CDR3: TGCGCCAGCAGCCAAGAGCGACTAGCCCCAACCTACAATGAGCAGTTCTTC.